Listed below are T cell receptor beta chains from one sample, sequenced in a study of T-cell reconstitution after alpha-beta-depleted transplantation in children. TCRdb analysed the PCR reads with MiXCR anew, one entry per CDR3 protein. In the table there are about 340,000 distinct CDR3 sequences, roughly 17% of which are singletons. The material was PBMCs, mostly from graft donor cells, obtained 360 days after TCRalphabeta/CD19-depleted stem cell transplant. These receptors all stem from a male patient between 2 and 10 years old who had a stem cell transplant for acute lymphoblastic leukemia, so the T cells may come from the graft donor. Each CDR3 is given with its conserved first and last residue. D genes are given only for firm matches. Clone size is shown for a subset of rows, as once, few, many or a class of expanded clone.

CASSLPGTEQYF	TGTGCCAGCAGTTTACCAGGGACCGAGCAGTACTTC	TRBV12-3/TRBV12-4	-	TRBJ2-7	-
CAISESQGAYGYTF	TGTGCCATCAGTGAGTCACAGGGGGCTTATGGCTACACCTTC	TRBV10-3	TRBD1	TRBJ1-2	many
CATSEGGLAGVWREQFF	TGTGCCACCTCAGAGGGTGGACTAGCGGGAGTTTGGAGGGAGCAGTTCTTC	TRBV12-3/TRBV12-4	TRBD2	TRBJ2-1	many
CASSRDTYEQYF	TGTGCCAGCAGTAGGGACACCTACGAGCAGTACTTC	TRBV28	-	TRBJ2-7	many
CASSFLSYEQYF	TGTGCCAGCAGCTTCCTCTCCTACGAGCAGTACTTC	TRBV7-9	-	TRBJ2-7	many
CASMSRLTSGRANRDSYNEQFF	TGCGCCAGCATGAGTCGGCTGACTAGCGGGAGAGCCAACCGCGATTCCTACAATGAGCAGTTCTTC	TRBV5-1	TRBD2	TRBJ2-1	few
CASSLRDRVGGSSYEQYF	TGCGCCAGCAGCCTCCGGGACAGGGTTGGGGGGAGCTCCTACGAGCAGTACTTC	TRBV4-1	TRBD1	TRBJ2-7	-
CASSLGSSNYNQPQHF	TGTGCCAGCAGCTTAGGGTCGTCTAATTACAATCAGCCCCAGCATTTT	TRBV7-9	-	TRBJ1-5	-
CASSQLAGDRNEQFF	TGTGCCAGCAGCCAACTAGCGGGAGATCGCAATGAGCAGTTCTTC	TRBV28	TRBD2	TRBJ2-1	-
CASSHNEELFF	TGTGCCAGCAGTCACAACGAGGAACTGTTTTTT	TRBV11-2	-	TRBJ1-4	-
CASSPGQWFTYEQYF	TGTGCCAGCAGCCCTGGACAGTGGTTCACCTACGAGCAGTACTTC	TRBV28	-	TRBJ2-7	many
CASSEPMAAYEQYF	TGTGCCAGCAGTGAACCCATGGCAGCGTACGAGCAGTACTTC	TRBV25-1	-	TRBJ2-7	-
CASSFPEGPPSF	TGTGCCAGCAGCTTCCCTGAGGGCCCACCCTCCTTC	TRBV7-9	-	TRBJ2-5	few
CASSLGGAHTEAFF	TGCGCCAGCAGCTTGGGGGGGGCCCACACTGAAGCTTTCTTT	TRBV5-1	-	TRBJ1-1	-
CASSYHARGQETQYF	TGTGCCAGCAGTTACCACGCTAGAGGCCAAGAGACCCAGTACTTC	TRBV6-2/TRBV6-3	-	TRBJ2-5	-
CSASGGRSTDTQYF	TGCAGTGCTAGTGGGGGGAGAAGCACAGATACGCAGTATTTT	TRBV20-1	-	TRBJ2-3	-
CATSDSGTDYEQYF	TGTGCCACCAGTGATTCCGGGACAGACTACGAGCAGTACTTC	TRBV24-1	TRBD1	TRBJ2-7	-
CASSPGASGYIVYNEQFF	TGTGCCAGCAGCCCTGGGGCTAGCGGGTACATCGTCTACAATGAGCAGTTCTTC	TRBV5-6	TRBD2	TRBJ2-1	many
CASSLAGTAHNEQFF	TGTGCCAGCAGTTTAGCGGGGACGGCTCACAATGAGCAGTTCTTC	TRBV12-3/TRBV12-4	-	TRBJ2-1	-
CARGDNHTDTQYF	TGTGCCAGGGGGGACAACCACACAGATACGCAGTATTTT	TRBV2	-	TRBJ2-3	few
CSAPGWVSGVQETQYF	TGCAGTGCTCCTGGCTGGGTTAGCGGGGTACAAGAGACCCAGTACTTC	TRBV20-1	TRBD2	TRBJ2-5	-
CASSLSGLAGDEQYF	TGTGCCAGCAGCTTATCCGGACTAGCGGGAGACGAGCAGTACTTC	TRBV7-9	TRBD2	TRBJ2-7	-
CASSLDSSRTAFAPFSSAYEQYF	TGTGCCAGCAGCTTAGATAGTAGCAGGACAGCCTTTGCTCCATTTTCTTCTGCGTACGAGCAGTACTTC	TRBV11-2	-	TRBJ2-7	-
CASSPQYQETQYF	TGTGCCAGCTCACCACAGTACCAAGAGACCCAGTACTTC	TRBV18	-	TRBJ2-5	few
CASRTIATSGRVNEQFF	TGTGCCAGCAGGACGATAGCGACTAGCGGGAGAGTCAATGAGCAGTTCTTC	TRBV6-1	TRBD2	TRBJ2-1	few
CSVGIGGGYEQYF	TGCAGCGTTGGCATAGGGGGCGGCTACGAGCAGTACTTC	TRBV29-1	TRBD1	TRBJ2-7	many
CASSFSGASTDTQYF	TGTGCCAGCAGCTTTAGCGGGGCTAGCACAGATACGCAGTATTTT	TRBV7-9	TRBD2	TRBJ2-3	many
CASSFPTVEGRLSNEAFF	TGTGCCAGCAGCTTTCCCACAGTGGAAGGCAGGTTAAGTAATGAAGCTTTCTTT	TRBV7-8	-	TRBJ1-1	few
CASSQEYRGLVDEQFF	TGCGCCAGCAGCCAAGAATATCGGGGATTAGTCGATGAGCAGTTCTTC	TRBV4-1	-	TRBJ2-1	few
CASSLTGVDEQFF	TGTGCCAGCAGCTTAACGGGAGTCGATGAGCAGTTCTTC	TRBV7-3	-	TRBJ2-1	many
CAWNPGGLETQYF	TGTGCCTGGAACCCGGGAGGTCTAGAGACCCAGTACTTC	TRBV30	TRBD2	TRBJ2-5	-
CASSLRRQYSYEQYF	TGTGCCAGCAGTTTACGCCGACAGTACTCCTACGAGCAGTACTTC	TRBV12-3/TRBV12-4	-	TRBJ2-7	many
CSPRRDKRPGAIQYF	TGCAGCCCCCGCCGGGACAAGCGGCCCGGGGCCATTCAGTACTTC	TRBV29-1	-	TRBJ2-4	few
CASSLSREGLSYEQYF	TGCGCCAGCAGCTTGTCGCGGGAGGGCCTATCCTACGAGCAGTACTTC	TRBV5-1	TRBD2	TRBJ2-7	few
CASSLLGNTEAFF	TGTGCCAGCAGCTTACTGGGGAACACTGAAGCTTTCTTT	TRBV13	-	TRBJ1-1	many
CSASTGFAFGETQYF	TGCAGTGCTTCCACCGGGTTCGCCTTTGGGGAGACCCAGTACTTC	TRBV20-1	-	TRBJ2-5	many